This entry lists 12 T cell receptor beta chains sequenced from one sample in a study of T cells in Graves' hyperthyroidism and ophthalmopathy. RNA transcripts gave rise to amplified TCR beta CDR3 regions. Primed by the HTBI set, a first-round RT-PCR was run on the TCR CDR3. TCRdb itself ran the multiplex PCR reads through MiXCR, one entry per CDR3 protein. The sample shows around 250,000 distinct CDR3 sequences, around 17% of them seen only once. Material: blood. These TCRs come from a woman aged 18-29 years with Graves' ophthalmopathy.

This clonotype was counted ten times or more. This chain joins TRBV6-1 and TRBJ2-7; no reliable D call. This CDR3 is built from 11 residues. V was cut by 5 bases and J by 4 bases, with 6 bases left in between. Germline CDR1 is MNHNS and CDR2 is SASEGT. CDR3 sequence reads: CASSLFYEQYF. DNA for the CDR3: TGTGCCAGCAGTTTATTTTACGAGCAGTACTTC.

This clonotype was seen ten or more times. The CDR3 loop is CASSTQGVWNTEAFF. The CDR3 DNA is TGTGCCAGTAGCACACAGGGGGTCTGGAACACTGAAGCTTTCTTT. The gene calls are TRBV19 and TRBJ1-1, with 8 bases fitting TRBD1. There are 15 residues in the CDR3. The germline V gene encodes CDR1 LNHDA and CDR2 SQIVND (reference sequence). Trimming at V came to 6 bases and at J to 1 base, leaving 7 bases not matched to a gene.

This clonotype was detected ten times or more. V is TRBV19 and J is TRBJ1-2; D gene uncertain. Trimming pared 3 bases from V and 3 bases from J, leaving 5 bases between. There are 12 residues in the CDR3. Germline V gene data show CDR1 as LNHDA and CDR2 as SQIVND (reference sequence). The DNA of the CDR3 is TGTGCCAGTAGTATCGGGGACTATGGCTACACCTTC. Translated, it gives CASSIGDYGYTF.

Many counts were recorded for this clonotype. This chain uses TRBV27 with TRBJ2-3; 9 bases agree with TRBD1. The germline gives CDR1 MNHEY, CDR2 SMNVEV (reference sequence). This CDR3 is built from 13 residues. With V trimmed by 10 bases and J by 9 bases, 11 bases remained unmatched. In DNA, the CDR3 is TGTGCCACCCTTAACAGGGGGCGTAACACGCAGTATTTT. Translated, it gives CATLNRGRNTQYF.

There are many counts of this clonotype. The chain couples TRBV6-1 to TRBJ1-5; 7 nucleotides match TRBD1. This CDR3 region has 15 residues. Germline CDR1 and CDR2: MNHNS and SASEGT. Trimming removed 4 bases from V and 5 bases from J; junction bases left unmatched: 8. CDR3 sequence (DNA): TGTGCCAGCAGTGGACAAGACAGGGCGGATCAGCCCCAGCATTTT. This gives the protein CASSGQDRADQPQHF.

The genes are TRBV29-1 and TRBJ2-3; 12 bases are shared with TRBD2. CDR3 length: 17 amino acids. V lost 6 bases and J lost 0; bases outside the gene matches: 10. The germline CDR1 and CDR2 sequences are SQVTM and ANQGSEA. The CDR3 DNA is TGCAGCGTCTGTTTGATCGGGACTAGCGGGAGCACAGATACGCAGTATTTT. Protein product: CSVCLIGTSGSTDTQYF.

This clonotype was seen ten or more times. This rearrangement joins TRBV7-9 to TRBJ1-1, with D perhaps matching TRBD1 (6 bases). This CDR3 contains 15 residues. CDR1 is SEHNR and CDR2 is FQNEAQ in the germline V gene (reference sequence). The V gene lost 2 bases and the J gene lost 5 bases, with 15 bases spanning the gap. The CDR3 DNA is TGTGCCAGCAGCTTAATCGGGGCCCAGGGGACTGAAGCTTTCTTT. Translated, it gives CASSLIGAQGTEAFF.

Here the CDR3 DNA reads TGCGCCAGCAGCGCTAGCGGAAGAACGTCAGATACGCAGTATTTT. Amino acid sequence: CASSASGRTSDTQYF. J is TRBJ2-3 and V is TRBV5-1; 7 bases are a match to TRBD2. The CDR3 totals 15 residues. Germline assignment: CDR1 SGHRS and CDR2 YFSETQ. V was pared by 4 bases and J by 4 bases, with 9 bases of the junction left unmatched. The entire variable domain, with the rest obtained from reference TRBV5-1 and TRBJ2-3, is as follows: KAGVTQTPRYLIKTRGQQVTLSCSPISGHRSVSWYQQTPGQGLQFLFEYFSETQRNKGNFPGRFSGRQFSNSRSEMNVSTLELGDSALYLCASSASGRTSDTQYFGPGTRLTVL.

In this sample, this clonotype turned up many times. V is TRBV20-1 and J is TRBJ2-7; 13 bases match TRBD2. The V gene end was trimmed by 1 base and the J gene end by 6 bases; junction bases not matched to a gene: 6. The CDR3 extends over 15 amino acids. The germline V gene encodes CDR1 DFQATT and CDR2 SNEGSKA (reference sequence). The CDR3 is CSARVPGLAGFEQYF. In DNA, the CDR3 is TGCAGTGCTAGAGTCCCGGGACTAGCGGGATTCGAGCAGTACTTC.

In its sample, this clonotype was seen many times. The V call is TRBV3-1, the J call TRBJ2-3, with 9 bases fitting TRBD2. The CDR3 is 17 amino acids. V lost 1 base, J lost 2 bases, and 7 bases stayed unmatched. Germline lookup yields CDR1 LGHDT and CDR2 YNNKEL (reference sequence). This CDR3 reads CASSQASSGVITDTQYF. The CDR3 region has the DNA TGTGCCAGCAGCCAAGCATCTAGCGGGGTGATCACAGATACGCAGTATTTT.

The sample holds many counts of this clonotype. V gene TRBV29-1 combines with J gene TRBJ2-5; 8 nucleotides line up with TRBD1. The germline CDR1 and CDR2 sequences are SQVTM and ANQGSEA. The junction had 13 bases not matched to a gene; V was cut back by 7 bases and J by 6 bases. This CDR3 region has 14 residues. CDR3 in DNA: TGCAGCGCGCGGACAGGGATGAGGAGACAGACCCAGTACTTC. Translating it yields CSARTGMRRQTQYF.

This chain uses TRBV27 with TRBJ2-7, with D perhaps matching TRBD1 or TRBD2 (5 bases each). CDR3 size: 16 residues. Trimming removed 5 bases at V and 2 bases at J, with 19 bases between. Germline-derived CDR1 and CDR2 are MNHEY and SMNVEV (reference sequence). The CDR3 bases are TGTGCCAGCAGTCCAATCCGGGTCCAGGGACCCTACGAGCAGTACTTC. Its protein product is CASSPIRVQGPYEQYF.